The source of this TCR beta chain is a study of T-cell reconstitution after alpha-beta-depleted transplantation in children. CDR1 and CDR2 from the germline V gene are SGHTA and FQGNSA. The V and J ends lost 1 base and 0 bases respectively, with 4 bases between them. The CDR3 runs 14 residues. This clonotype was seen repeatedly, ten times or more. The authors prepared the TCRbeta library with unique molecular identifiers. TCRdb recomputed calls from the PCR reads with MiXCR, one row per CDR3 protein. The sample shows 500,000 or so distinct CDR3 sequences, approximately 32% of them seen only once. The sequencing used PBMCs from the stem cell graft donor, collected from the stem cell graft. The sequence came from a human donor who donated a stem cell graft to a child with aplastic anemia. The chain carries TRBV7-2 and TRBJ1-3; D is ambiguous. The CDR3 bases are TGTGCCAGCAGCTTAGAAAGCTCTGGAAACACCATATATTTT. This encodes CASSLESSGNTIYF.